The next 7 T cell receptor beta chains were all read from a single sample in a study of molecular identifiers for immune sequencing clone quantification. One entry per CDR3 protein, called by TCRdb with MiXCR from the PCR reads. The sample has about half a million distinct CDR3 sequences, around 21% seen once. The sample taken for sequencing was naive CD8+ T cells from blood, with Jurkat cell RNA spiked in. Specified subset: FACS-sorted CD8+CD4-CCR7+CD45RA+ naive T cells. These receptors originate from a human donor in good health. Some libraries in this study had Jurkat cell RNA spiked in.

This clonotype was found many times. This rearrangement joins TRBV4-3 to TRBJ2-3; D remains unclear. CDR1 and CDR2 (germline): LGHNA, YSLEER. V was pared by 0 bases and J by 2 bases, with 6 bases between. The CDR3 length is 14 residues. In nucleotides, the CDR3 is TGCGCCAGCAGCCAAGACACAGACACAGATACGCAGTATTTT. Amino acid sequence: CASSQDTDTDTQYF.

The chain recombines TRBV20-1 with TRBJ2-7; D is perhaps TRBD1 (6 bases). Germline CDR1 DFQATT, CDR2 SNEGSKA (reference sequence). The ends were cut back, 6 bases at V and 2 bases at J, with 17 bases in the middle. The CDR3 consists of 14 residues. CDR3 bases: TGCAGTGCCACAAGGACAGACACAACCTACGAGCAGTACTTC. Encoded protein: CSATRTDTTYEQYF.

This clonotype was picked up many times. The rearrangement links TRBV12-3 or TRBV12-4 to TRBJ2-7; possibly TRBD1 for D (5 bases). With 6 bases removed from V and 3 bases from J, the gap between germline ends came to 15 bases. The CDR3 runs 14 residues. In DNA form, the CDR3 reads TGTGCCAGCAGAGACAGTCAGGCGAGCTACGAGCAGTACTTC. Its protein product is CASRDSQASYEQYF.

This chain connects TRBV20-1 to TRBJ2-7; D is perhaps TRBD2 (6 bases). The germline V and J ends were trimmed by 5 bases and 3 bases, with 20 bases remaining between them. There are 15 residues in the CDR3. CDR1 and CDR2 from the germline V gene are DFQATT and SNEGSKA (reference sequence). DNA for the CDR3: TGCAGTGCTCCCTCGGGAGCGGGTGATTTCTACGAGCAGTACTTC. This encodes CSAPSGAGDFYEQYF.

This clonotype has more than one count but fewer than ten. This rearrangement joins TRBV7-6 to TRBJ1-1; D may be TRBD1 (5 bases). The CDR3 runs to 13 residues. Germline V gene lookup returns CDR1 SGHVS and CDR2 FNYEAQ. The ends were cut back, 5 bases at V and 2 bases at J, with 9 bases in the middle. Here the CDR3 DNA reads TGTGCCAGCAGCGTACAGGTTAACACTGAAGCTTTCTTT. Translated, it gives CASSVQVNTEAFF.

A note on this clonotype: An end of the junction differs from the germline gene, which may be a read error. The rearrangement uses TRBV14 and TRBJ2-1, with 11 nucleotides matching TRBD2. The CDR3 has 15 amino acids. Germline CDR1 reads SGHDN; CDR2 reads FVKESK. The DNA for the CDR3 is TGTGCCAGCAGTCCGACTAGCGGGACGGACAATGAGCGGTTCTTC. Translating it yields CASSPTSGTDNERFF.

V gene TRBV12-3 or TRBV12-4 combines with J gene TRBJ1-2; no clear D gene. The CDR3 is made up of 13 amino acids. V dropped 1 base and J dropped 3 bases, with 6 bases sitting between them. CDR3 in DNA: TGTGCCAGCAGTTTAGGGCTTGACTATGGCTACACCTTC. As protein: CASSLGLDYGYTF.